What follows are 8 T cell receptor beta chains derived from one specimen sequenced in a study of early stage breast cancer tumors. TCRdb's table, derived via immunoSEQ multiplex PCR, lists solely in-frame clones and lacks some. The data show 60,000 to 75,000 clones, with around 80% seen just once and over 3.5% held by the top ten. Sequencing input: blood. The receptors here all came from a person aged 35-50 years with breast cancer.

V usage is TRBV6-5 and J usage is TRBJ2-7, with D maybe TRBD2 (5 bases). In germline, CDR1 is MNHEY, CDR2 SVGAGI. This CDR3 has 15 amino acids. V was clipped by 0 bases and J by 3 bases, with 12 bases between them. The CDR3 sequence: CASSYSKDFYYEQYF. The CDR3 nucleotides are TGTGCCAGCAGTTACTCGAAGGACTTCTACTACGAGCAGTACTTC.

This clone has only a few counts. The V call is TRBV21-1, the J call TRBJ2-7. TRBV21-1 is flagged as a pseudogene. The CDR3 sequence is 13 residues long. DNA for the CDR3: TGTGCCAGCAGCAAGCAGGACCGGGTGGAGCAGTACTTC. This gives the protein CASSKQDRVEQYF.

The chain is built from TRBV2 and TRBJ1-4; 7 nucleotides align to TRBD1. The CDR3 extends over 12 amino acids. J lost 10 bases, V lost 6 bases, and 5 bases had no gene match. Per germline, CDR1 SNHLY and CDR2 FYNNEI. CDR3 protein: CASRQGGGKLFF. CDR3 in DNA: TGTGCCAGCAGACAAGGGGGCGGAAAACTGTTTTTT.

The chain is built from TRBV29-1 and TRBJ2-1; D possibly corresponds to TRBD1 (6 bases). Germline V gives CDR1 SQVTM, CDR2 ANQGSEA. The CDR3 spans 13 residues. V lost 4 bases and J 9 bases, leaving 16 bases between the germline ends. The CDR3 loop reads CSVAGQGQGEQFF. The CDR3 bases are TGCAGCGTTGCCGGGCAGGGGCAGGGTGAGCAGTTCTTC.

The rearrangement links TRBV11-2 to TRBJ1-4; D uncertain. V lost 6 bases, J lost 8 bases, and 10 bases lay in between. The CDR3 is 12 residues long. CDR1 and CDR2 (germline): SGHAT, FQNNGV. The CDR3 loop is CASSGTGEKLFF. The CDR3 DNA sequence: TGTGCCAGCAGTGGCACGGGGGAAAAACTGTTTTTT. Full variable domain (missing parts from reference TRBV11-2 and TRBJ1-4): EAGVAQSPRYKIIEKRQSVAFWCNPISGHATLYWYQQILGQGPKLLIQFQNNGVVDDSQLPKDRFSAERLKGVDSTLKIQPAKLEDSAVYLCASSGTGEKLFFGSGTQLSVL.

The chain links TRBV6-5 to TRBJ2-7, with 7 bases fitting TRBD1. The V gene end was trimmed by 6 bases and the J gene end by 0 bases; junction bases not matched to a gene: 8. Germline lookup yields CDR1 MNHEY and CDR2 SVGAGI. This CDR3 spans 15 amino acids. The CDR3 region is CASRSPGTVSYEQYF. CDR3 nucleotides: TGTGCCAGCAGGAGCCCCGGGACAGTCTCCTACGAGCAGTACTTC.

The CDR3 DNA sequence: TGTGCCAGTAGTATAGCCCAAGGACTAACAAACTACGAGCAGTACTTC. It codes for CASSIAQGLTNYEQYF. The genes are TRBV19 and TRBJ2-7, with D perhaps TRBD2 (6 bases). CDR1 is LNHDA and CDR2 is SQIVND in the germline V gene (reference sequence). V shed 1 base and J shed 3 bases, with 16 bases lying between them. This CDR3 is 16 amino acids long.

There are a few counts of this clone. This rearrangement joins TRBV6-1 to TRBJ1-5; no reliable D call. Germline lookup yields CDR1 MNHNS and CDR2 SASEGT. The CDR3 runs to 14 residues. V was shortened by 5 bases and J by 0 bases, with 8 bases between the two germline ends. CDR3 sequence: CASSRQISNQPQHF. Written as DNA, the CDR3 is TGTGCCAGCAGTAGACAAATTAGCAATCAGCCCCAGCATTTT.